These 16 T cell receptor beta chains came from one sample sequenced in a study of breast tumors, draining lymph nodes, adjacent tissues. MiXCR, run by TCRdb on the multiplex PCR reads, gives a single entry per CDR3 protein. The data hold 17,000 or so distinct CDR3 sequences, with 55% to 75% observed a single time. Source material: tumor-adjacent breast tissue. Source of these receptors: a female donor with breast cancer. Some clones in this sample may be carry-over from other donors' samples.

The table lists this clonotype with a count of one. V gene TRBV7-9 combines with J gene TRBJ2-5; D is ambiguous. In germline, CDR1 is SEHNR, CDR2 FQNEAQ (reference sequence). V was shortened by 5 bases and J by 2 bases, with 15 bases between the two germline ends. The CDR3 runs 15 residues. CDR3 in amino acids: CASSAPLGLQETQYF. The DNA of the CDR3 is TGTGCCAGCAGCGCACCGTTGGGTTTGCAAGAGACCCAGTACTTC.

This chain joins TRBV24-1 and TRBJ2-1; no firm D call. Germline values: CDR1 KGHDR, CDR2 SFDVKD. V lost 3 bases and J lost 7, with 12 bases in between. This CDR3 has 14 residues. The CDR3 is CATSDGEYGNEQFF. Here the CDR3 DNA reads TGTGCCACCAGTGATGGAGAATATGGGAATGAGCAGTTCTTC.

This clonotype has a count of ten or more. V and J are TRBV11-2 and TRBJ1-3; D possibly corresponds to TRBD1 (6 bases). Germline V gene data show CDR1 as SGHAT and CDR2 as FQNNGV. There are 22 residues in the CDR3. V was cut by 1 base and J by 1 base, with 29 bases left in between. The CDR3 coding sequence is TGTGCCAGCAGCTTAGTCGGTCCCTCCCGGGACAACTACCACTCATCTGGAAACACCATATATTTT. Its translation: CASSLVGPSRDNYHSSGNTIYF.

This clonotype was found many times. As DNA, the CDR3 is TGTGCCAGCAGTGATTCTGTAAAGGGCACAGATACGCAGTATTTT. Encoded protein: CASSDSVKGTDTQYF. This chain connects TRBV25-1 to TRBJ2-3, with D unresolved. Between the trimmed V and J ends, which lost 3 bases and 1 base, there was a span of 11 bases. CDR3 length: 15 amino acids. Germline values: CDR1 MGHDK, CDR2 SYGVNS.

This clonotype was seen only a few times. The rearrangement links TRBV2 to TRBJ2-7; D unclear. V lost 3 bases to trimming and J lost 3 bases, with 6 bases between them. The CDR3 contains 12 residues. Germline CDR1 is SNHLY and CDR2 is FYNNEI. CDR3 amino acids: CASSDGLYEQYV. The DNA of the CDR3 is TGTGCCAGCAGTGATGGGCTCTACGAGCAGTACGTC.

The chain has TRBV10-2 and TRBJ2-3, with 11 bases identical to TRBD2. This CDR3 spans 18 amino acids. Germline V gene lookup returns CDR1 WSHSY and CDR2 SAAADI. Trimming at V came to 2 bases and at J to 0 bases, leaving 7 bases not matched to a gene. This CDR3 reads CASSERASGGHSTDTQYF. As DNA, the CDR3 is TGCGCCAGCAGTGAGCGGGCTAGCGGGGGGCATAGCACAGATACGCAGTATTTT.

This sequence joins TRBV2 and TRBJ1-4, with D uncertain. V lost 8 bases to trimming and J lost 7 bases, with 8 bases between them. Per germline, CDR1 SNHLY and CDR2 FYNNEI. This CDR3 comprises 11 residues. The CDR3 DNA follows: TGTGCCAGCTATTCTTTTGAAAAACTGTTTTTT. It specifies CASYSFEKLFF.

This clonotype was counted many times. A much larger clone differs from this one at a single base, so this may be a read error. The chain combines TRBV5-6 with TRBJ1-2; D gene ambiguous. The CDR3 is made up of 13 amino acids. CDR1 is SGHDT, CDR2 YYEEEE, per germline. Trimming shortened V by 3 bases and J by 8 bases, and 14 bases separated the two germline ends. DNA for the CDR3: TGTGCCAGCAGCTATGATCAGGCGGAGGGCTACACCTTC. Residues: CASSYDQAEGYTF.

The V gene is TRBV2, the J gene TRBJ1-2; no clear D gene. Germline V gives CDR1 SNHLY, CDR2 FYNNEI. V lost 6 bases and J 0 bases, leaving 11 bases between the germline ends. The CDR3 totals 14 residues. The CDR3 coding sequence is TGTGCCAGCAGCGGAGGCAGGACTAACTATGGCTACACCTTC. Residues: CASSGGRTNYGYTF.

This clonotype was seen many times. This may stem from a read error, because a much larger clone lies one nucleotide away. The V call is TRBV20-1, the J call TRBJ1-5, with D perhaps matching TRBD1 (5 bases). Deletions cut 0 bases from V and 3 bases from J, with 15 bases between. The CDR3 length is 16 residues. Germline CDR1 DFQATT, CDR2 SNEGSKA (reference sequence). CDR3 coding DNA: TGCAGTGCTAGAGATCGCAGGGAAACGGCCAATCAGCCCCAGCATTTT. This gives the protein CSARDRRETANQPQHF.

The chain links TRBV9 to TRBJ2-2; D unresolved. The CDR3 covers 15 residues. Germline-derived CDR1 and CDR2 are SGDLS and YYNGEE. With 0 bases removed from V and 3 bases from J, the gap between germline ends came to 9 bases. CDR3: CASSVEGSHTGELFF. The DNA for the CDR3 is TGTGCCAGCAGCGTAGAGGGTTCGCACACCGGGGAGCTGTTTTTT.

The chain uses TRBV7-9 and TRBJ1-6; D is perhaps TRBD1 (5 bases). V lost 3 bases to trimming and J lost 5 bases, with 11 bases between them. CDR1 SEHNR and CDR2 FQNEAQ come from the germline V gene (reference sequence). The CDR3 has 15 residues. The CDR3 DNA reads TGTGCCAGCAGCTTCTTCCAGGGAGATAATTCACCCCTCCACTTT. Amino acid sequence: CASSFFQGDNSPLHF.

V usage is TRBV7-2 and J usage is TRBJ2-1; D is undetermined. Germline CDR1 and CDR2: SGHTA and FQGNSA. The CDR3 loop spans 15 amino acids. Between the trimmed V and J ends, which lost 0 bases and 3 bases, there was a span of 9 bases. The CDR3 DNA reads TGTGCCAGCAGCTTAGCGGCAGCTCACTACAATGAGCAGTTCTTC. It translates to CASSLAAAHYNEQFF.

The chain uses TRBV24-1 and TRBJ2-2; D call uncertain. V lost 7 bases to trimming and J lost 2 bases, with 13 bases between them. Germline values: CDR1 KGHDR, CDR2 SFDVKD. This CDR3 spans 15 amino acids. CDR3 in amino acids: CATSSRKHNTGELFF. For the CDR3, the DNA is TGTGCCACCAGCTCGCGGAAGCACAACACCGGGGAGCTGTTTTTT.

The V call is TRBV19, the J call TRBJ1-2; D unclear. The germline V gene has CDR1 LNHDA and CDR2 SQIVND (reference sequence). The V gene lost 5 bases and the J gene lost 0 bases, with 10 bases spanning the gap. The CDR3 runs to 14 residues. The CDR3, as DNA: TGTGCCAGTAGTCCGTCCTTGGCTAACTATGGCTACACCTTC. This codes for CASSPSLANYGYTF. The variable domain in full, with the rest retrieved from reference TRBV19 and TRBJ1-2, is DGGITQSPKYLFRKEGQNVTLSCEQNLNHDAMYWYRQDPGQGLRLIYYSQIVNDFQKGDIAEGYSVSREKKESFPLTVTSAQKNPTAFYLCASSPSLANYGYTFGSGTRLTVV.

The V call is TRBV7-3, the J call TRBJ2-2; D is perhaps TRBD2 (6 bases). CDR1 and CDR2 from the germline V gene are SGHTA and FQGTGA. Trimming removed 4 bases at V and 2 bases at J, with 11 bases between. This CDR3 contains 15 residues. This chain's CDR3 is CASSSTGLNTGELFF. The CDR3 DNA follows: TGTGCCAGCAGCTCAACGGGACTCAACACCGGGGAGCTGTTTTTT.